The 27 T cell receptor beta chains in this list originate from one sample, sequenced in a study of tumor and adjacent non-tumor tissue in lung cancer. TCRbeta libraries were built with three rounds of nested PCR, modified from ARM-PCR. TCRdb re-analysed the multiplex PCR reads in MiXCR, keeping a single row per CDR3 protein. The table has 200,000 to 250,000 distinct CDR3 sequences, about 76% seen once; the top ten hold less than 25%. RNA was extracted from bulk tissue without any cell sorting. The sequencing sample was made of lung tumor tissue. The receptor set was obtained from a man in his sixties with non-small cell lung cancer.

Concerning this clonotype itself: A clone one base away is much larger, so this may be a read error. The CDR3 does not end in the conserved phenylalanine or tryptophan, so this is likely a read error. The chain recombines TRBV12-3 or TRBV12-4 with TRBJ2-2, with 7 bases that match TRBD1. The CDR3 is made up of 15 amino acids. V trimming: 6 bases; J trimming: 6 bases; junction bases outside the gene matches: 10. Here the CDR3 DNA reads TGTGCCAGCAGCAAGGGACAGCTCCATGCCGGGGAGCTGTTTTCT. It yields the protein CASSKGQLHAGELFS.

Remarks on this clonotype: Just one base apart from a much larger clone, this may be a read error. The chain recombines TRBV20-1 with TRBJ1-5; 10 nucleotides align to TRBD1. The CDR3 runs to 14 residues. Germline V CDR1 and CDR2: DFQATT, SNEGSKA (reference sequence). Written as DNA, the CDR3 is TGCAGTGTTAGATGGGACAGGGGAGATCAGCCCCAGCATTTT. As protein: CSVRWDRGDQPQHF.

Comments on this clonotype: The junction and the germline gene differ at one end; a read error may be behind it. J is TRBJ1-2 and V is TRBV29-1; D is unresolved. The CDR3 sequence is 13 residues long. Per germline, CDR1 SQVTM and CDR2 ANQGSEA. CDR3 nucleotides: TGCAGCGTTGAAGCGGTACGACTAGGTGGCAACACTTTC. It yields the protein CSVEAVRLGGNTF.

With respect to this clonotype: This sequence may be a read error, since a much larger clone differs from it by one base. The chain uses TRBV24-1 and TRBJ2-2, with 8 nucleotides matching TRBD1. CDR1 is KGHDR, CDR2 SFDVKD, per germline. This CDR3 spans 12 amino acids. The CDR3 loop is CAIMDRAGELLF. The CDR3 DNA sequence: TGTGCCATTATGGACAGGGCCGGGGAGCTGTTGTTT.

This chain uses TRBV6-5 with TRBJ1-2; 7 bases match TRBD1. Per germline, CDR1 MNHEY and CDR2 SVGAGI. The CDR3 is 13 residues long. V dropped 2 bases and J dropped 9; count of bases not matched to a gene: 6. CDR3 in DNA: TGTGCCAGCAGTTACGAGGACAGGCGGAGCTACACCTTC. Translation: CASSYEDRRSYTF.

As concerns this clonotype: Its ends do not fully match the called genes, so a read error is possible. This chain uses TRBV20-1 with TRBJ1-1, with 8 positions matching TRBD1. Germline V gene data show CDR1 as DFQATT and CDR2 as SNEGSKA (reference sequence). The CDR3 totals 13 residues. CDR3 amino acids: CSARQGLSIEAFF. The DNA for the CDR3 is TGCAGTGCCAGACAGGGGTTGAGCATTGAAGCATTCTTT.

Concerning this clonotype itself: The germline gene is not matched at one end of the junction; a read error may be the cause. J is TRBJ2-5 and V is TRBV11-2, with D possibly matching TRBD2 (7 bases). The CDR3 contains 13 residues. Germline V gene sequence: CDR1 SGHAT, CDR2 FQNNGV. The CDR3 bases are TGTACCAGCAGCTTAGGGGGGGGCAAGACCCGGTACTTC. This encodes CTSSLGGGKTRYF.

A remark on this clonotype: At one end the junction does not follow the germline gene, possibly because of a read error. Here the CDR3 reads CACSLGRVGGDMQYF. The CDR3 DNA is TGTGCCTGCAGCTTGGGGAGGGTCGGTGGAGATATGCAGTATTTT. This rearrangement joins TRBV11-3 to TRBJ2-3; 7 positions agree with TRBD2. The CDR3 is 15 residues long. CDR1 SGHNT and CDR2 YENEEA come from the germline V gene.

A word on this clonotype: One end of the junction is discordant with germline, which a read error may explain. This rearrangement joins TRBV14 to TRBJ1-6; D uncertain. This CDR3 spans 13 amino acids. The germline V gene has CDR1 SGHDN and CDR2 FVKESK. The CDR3 here is CASSLVETSPLYF. CDR3 nucleotide sequence: TGTGCCAGCAGCCTAGTGGAAACCTCACCCCTCTACTTT.

About this clonotype: A read error may account for a junction end that differs from germline. This chain links TRBV5-5 with TRBJ2-7; D remains unclear. Germline CDR1 and CDR2: SGHKS and YYEKEE (reference sequence). The CDR3 is 12 amino acids. The chain's CDR3 is CASGVTAYEHYF. The CDR3 DNA reads TGTGCCAGCGGGGTCACAGCCTACGAGCACTACTTC. The variable domain in full, with the rest retrieved from reference TRBV5-5 and TRBJ2-7, is DAGVTQSPTHLIKTRGQQVTLRCSPISGHKSVSWYQQVLGQGPQFIFQYYEKEERGRGNFPDRFSARQFPNYSSELNVNALLLGDSALYLCASGVTAYEHYFGPGTRLTVT.

The CDR3, as DNA: TGTGCCAGCAGTTACTGGGCGGAGGGAGCCTACGAGCAGTACTTC. Translating it yields CASSYWAEGAYEQYF. This chain connects TRBV6-5 to TRBJ2-7; D is possibly TRBD2 (6 bases). V was trimmed by 1 base and J by 2 bases, leaving 12 bases between them. The CDR3 length is 15 residues. Germline loops: CDR1 MNHEY, CDR2 SVGAGI.

The chain joins TRBV29-1 to TRBJ1-2; 12 nucleotides line up with TRBD1. CDR3 length equals 12 residues. Germline CDR1 reads SQVTM; CDR2 reads ANQGSEA. V dropped 5 bases and J dropped 11; count of bases not matched to a gene: 6. The CDR3 nucleotides read TGCAGCGTTCCCGGGACAGGGGGCGGTTACACCTTC. Translating gives CSVPGTGGGYTF.

This clonotype was seen once. One end of the junction fails to match germline, which may point to a read error. This chain connects TRBV29-1 to TRBJ2-3; maybe TRBD2 (6 bases). Germline CDR1 reads SQVTM; CDR2 reads ANQGSEA. The CDR3 length is 10 residues. CDR3 sequence: CGGAADMQYF. The CDR3 DNA reads as TGTGGCGGGGCGGCAGATATGCAGTATTTT.

This clonotype was seen repeatedly, ten times or more. The J gene is TRBJ1-1, the V gene TRBV5-4; D is possibly TRBD1 (5 bases). CDR3 length equals 15 residues. Germline V CDR1 and CDR2: SGHNT, YYREEE (reference sequence). The V end lost 4 bases, the J end lost 1 base, and 14 bases lay between the germline ends. This CDR3 reads CASSPDGGRNTEAFF. The CDR3 coding sequence is TGTGCCAGCAGCCCTGATGGGGGGAGGAACACTGAAGCTTTCTTT.

As for this clonotype: One end of the junction does not line up with germline, which may come from a read error. The chain couples TRBV11-3 to TRBJ2-7; unclear D gene. The germline V gene encodes CDR1 SGHNT and CDR2 YENEEA. The CDR3 loop spans 15 amino acids. The CDR3 sequence is CASSPGPVKKNEHYF. CDR3 DNA: TGTGCCAGCAGCCCCGGGCCGGTGAAGAAGAACGAGCACTACTTC. The entire variable domain, with the rest obtained from reference TRBV11-3 and TRBJ2-7, is as follows: EAGVVQSPRYKIIEKKQPVAFWCNPISGHNTLYWYLQNLGQGPELLIRYENEEAVDDSQLPKDRFSAERLKGVDSTLKIQPAELGDSAVYLCASSPGPVKKNEHYFGPGTRLTVT.

Turning to this clonotype: One end of the junction fails to match germline, which may point to a read error. The chain joins TRBV11-3 to TRBJ2-1, with D perhaps being TRBD1 or TRBD2 (5 bases each). The CDR3 length is 16 residues. Per germline, CDR1 SGHNT and CDR2 YENEEA. This CDR3 is CTSSLEGSSSYNEQFF. The CDR3 coding sequence is TGTACCAGTAGCTTAGAGGGGTCGAGCTCCTACAATGAGCAGTTTTTC.

This clonotype was seen repeatedly, ten times or more. The V call is TRBV20-1, the J call TRBJ1-5; 10 nucleotides agree with TRBD1. V shed 2 bases and J 2 bases; nucleotides not matched to a gene: 3. In germline, CDR1 is DFQATT, CDR2 SNEGSKA (reference sequence). The CDR3 totals 15 residues. The CDR3 is CSARRQGAGNQPQHF. The DNA of the CDR3 is TGCAGTGCTAGAAGACAGGGGGCAGGCAATCAGCCCCAGCATTTT.

About this clonotype itself: This may come from a read error, since a much larger clone is one base off. This chain links TRBV20-1 with TRBJ1-1; 8 bases map to TRBD1. The CDR3 length is 17 residues. V lost 1 base and J lost 0; bases outside the gene matches: 10. The germline V gene has CDR1 DFQATT and CDR2 SNEGSKA (reference sequence). In DNA form, the CDR3 reads TGCAGTGCTAGAGTCTTAGCGGGACAGGACATGAACACTGAAGCTTTCTTT. Its translation is CSARVLAGQDMNTEAFF.

The chain employs TRBV20-1 and TRBJ2-1; a weak D match, TRBD2 (6 bases). V was clipped by 5 bases and J by 6 bases, with 20 bases between them. Germline values: CDR1 DFQATT, CDR2 SNEGSKA (reference sequence). The CDR3 spans 15 residues. The CDR3 coding sequence is TGCAGTGCTGGAGGGGAAATCCTTCAGCGCAATGAGCAGTTCTTC. It specifies CSAGGEILQRNEQFF.

A single count supports this clonotype. The genes are TRBV10-2 and TRBJ2-1, with a possible D match to TRBD2 (5 bases). This CDR3 comprises 12 residues. Germline V gene data show CDR1 as WSHSY and CDR2 as SAAADI. The V gene lost 6 bases and the J gene lost 4 bases, with 7 bases spanning the gap. CDR3 protein: CASRWTYNEQFF. Written as DNA, the CDR3 is TGCGCCAGCAGATGGACTTACAATGAGCAGTTCTTC.

On this clonotype: An end of the junction differs from the germline gene, which may be a read error. CDR3 sequence: CASIQGGHTDTQYF. CDR3 coding DNA: TGTGCCAGCATCCAGGGAGGGCACACAGATACACAGTATTTT. This chain links TRBV6-2 or TRBV6-3 with TRBJ2-3, with TRBD2 matching 7 bases. The CDR3 is made up of 14 amino acids. Germline V gives CDR1 MNHEY, CDR2 SVGEGT.

With respect to this clonotype: Being one base from a much bigger clone, this may be a read error. The CDR3: CSAEINYDYTF. DNA of the CDR3: TGCAGCGCCGAGATTAACTATGACTACACCTTC. The chain links TRBV29-1 to TRBJ1-2, with D unclear. The CDR3 consists of 11 residues. Germline V CDR1 and CDR2: SQVTM, ANQGSEA.

Points on this clonotype: This may be a read error, as it is one base from a much larger clone. This sequence joins TRBV20-1 and TRBJ2-3; tentatively, D is TRBD1 or TRBD2 (5 bases each). The CDR3 spans 16 residues. Germline CDR1 DFQATT, CDR2 SNEGSKA (reference sequence). In DNA form, the CDR3 reads TGCAATGCTAGAGAGGGACCAATTCGGTACACAGATACGCAGTATTTT. It encodes CNAREGPIRYTDTQYF.

As concerns this clonotype: Compared with germline, one end of the junction differs, possibly owing to a read error. The chain couples TRBV5-5 to TRBJ2-1, with D perhaps matching TRBD1 (5 bases). The germline CDR1 and CDR2 sequences are SGHKS and YYEKEE (reference sequence). There are 14 residues in the CDR3. As DNA, the CDR3 is TGTGCCAACAGCCCAGACAGCCGCTACAATGAGCAGTTCTTC. This codes for CANSPDSRYNEQFF.

As concerns this clonotype: With a much larger clone just one base away, this may be a read error. The chain recombines TRBV20-1 with TRBJ2-7; 9 bases line up with TRBD2. Per the germline V gene, CDR1 is DFQATT and CDR2 is SNEGSKA (reference sequence). There are 14 residues in the CDR3. The V and J ends lost 6 bases and 3 bases, in that order; junction bases with no gene match: 9. DNA of the CDR3: TGCAGTGCGCCCGGGAAGCGGGAGGTCTACGAGCAGTACTTC. This sequence encodes CSAPGKREVYEQYF.

In nucleotides, the CDR3 is TGTGCCAGCAGCTTAACATCCGGGGGCGGGGGGGCCGTGTATACGCAGTATTTT. Translating gives CASSLTSGGGGAVYTQYF. The rearrangement joins TRBV7-3 to TRBJ2-3, with TRBD2 identical over 9 bases. The CDR3 consists of 18 residues. The V segment lost 0 bases and the J segment 7 bases; nucleotides outside the gene matches: 14. Germline V gives CDR1 SGHTA, CDR2 FQGTGA.

The rearrangement joins TRBV4-1 to TRBJ1-6; TRBD1 might be the D (5 bases). V was pared by 0 bases and J by 6 bases, with 9 bases between. This CDR3 spans 15 amino acids. CDR1 and CDR2 (germline): MGHRA, YSYEKL. The CDR3: CASSQDAGSNSPLHF. The CDR3 nucleotides are TGCGCCAGCAGCCAAGACGCAGGGAGTAATTCACCCCTCCACTTT.